This TCR beta chain is from a study of CD8+CD57+ T cells in acquired aplastic anemia. Study results and caveats: Researchers report that around 29 CD8+ CDR3 sequences appeared in both patients and controls.

CDR3 and TCR beta VDJ profiling relied on a genomic DNA template. TCRdb recomputed calls from the reads with MiXCR, one row per CDR3 protein. This table has 260,000 or so distinct CDR3 sequences, around 82% appearing once. Those patients picked for sequencing had displayed CD8+CD57+ cell expansion on flow cytometry. Concerning this clonotype: Its antigen is undetermined. The junction differs from germline at one of its ends, possibly a read error.

The germline gives CDR1 SGDLS, CDR2 YYNGEE. The CDR3 sequence is 13 residues long. Sequencing was performed on sorted CD4+, CD8+, or CD8+CD57+ T cells (not recorded which) from PBMCs. V usage is TRBV9 and J usage is TRBJ2-3; the D gene is possibly TRBD1 (6 bases). The origin of this receptor is a human donor with aplastic anemia. CDR3 amino acids: CASGEGGTDKTFF. Here the CDR3 DNA reads TGTGCCAGCGGGGAAGGGGGTACAGATAAGACGTTTTTT. The full variable domain, with the rest looked up from reference TRBV9 and TRBJ2-3, is DSGVTQTPKHLITATGQRVTLRCSPRSGDLSVYWYQQSLDQGLQFLIQYYNGEERAKGNILERFSAQQFPDLHSELNLSSLELGDSALYFCASGEGGTDKTFFGPGTRLTVL.